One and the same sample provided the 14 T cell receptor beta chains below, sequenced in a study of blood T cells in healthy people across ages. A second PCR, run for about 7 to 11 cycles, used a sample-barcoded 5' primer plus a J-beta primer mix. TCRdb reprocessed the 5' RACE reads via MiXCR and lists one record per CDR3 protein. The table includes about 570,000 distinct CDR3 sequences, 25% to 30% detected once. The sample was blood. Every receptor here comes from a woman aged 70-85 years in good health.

For the CDR3, the DNA is TGTGCCAGCAGCCTTGCTCAGGGGGGGGACAATGAGCAGTTCTTC. Its protein is CASSLAQGGDNEQFF. This chain links TRBV9 with TRBJ2-1; the D call may be TRBD1 or TRBD2 (7 bases each). CDR1 is SGDLS and CDR2 is YYNGEE in the germline V gene. This CDR3 comprises 15 residues. V was clipped by 4 bases and J by 5 bases, with 16 bases between them.

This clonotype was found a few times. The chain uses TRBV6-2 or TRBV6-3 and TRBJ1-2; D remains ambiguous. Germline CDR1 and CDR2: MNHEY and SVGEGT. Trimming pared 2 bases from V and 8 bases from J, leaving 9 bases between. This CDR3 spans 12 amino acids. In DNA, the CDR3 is TGTGCCAGCAGTTACAGGGAGGGCGGCTACACCTTC. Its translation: CASSYREGGYTF.

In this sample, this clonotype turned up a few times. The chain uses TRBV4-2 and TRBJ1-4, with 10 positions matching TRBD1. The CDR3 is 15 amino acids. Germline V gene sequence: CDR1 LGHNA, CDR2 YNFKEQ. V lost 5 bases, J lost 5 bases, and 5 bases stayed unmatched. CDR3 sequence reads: CASSSRGQGNEKLFF. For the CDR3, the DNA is TGTGCCAGCAGCTCGAGGGGACAGGGGAATGAAAAACTGTTTTTT.

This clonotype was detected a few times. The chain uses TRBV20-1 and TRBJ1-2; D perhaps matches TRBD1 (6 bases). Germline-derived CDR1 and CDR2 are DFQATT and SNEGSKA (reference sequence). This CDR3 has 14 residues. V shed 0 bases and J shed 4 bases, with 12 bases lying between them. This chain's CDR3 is CSARDNGQIYGYTF. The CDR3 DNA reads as TGCAGTGCTAGAGATAATGGACAGATCTATGGCTACACCTTC.

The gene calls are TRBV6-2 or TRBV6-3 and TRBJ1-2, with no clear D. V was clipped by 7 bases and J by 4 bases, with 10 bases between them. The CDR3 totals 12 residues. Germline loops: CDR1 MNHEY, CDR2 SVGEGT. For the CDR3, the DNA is TGTGCCAGCACGAGGGAACCCTATGGCTACACCTTC. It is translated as CASTREPYGYTF.

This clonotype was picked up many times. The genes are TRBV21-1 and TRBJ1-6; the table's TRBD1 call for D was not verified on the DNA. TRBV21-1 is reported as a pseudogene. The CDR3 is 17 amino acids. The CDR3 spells CAGVPGQGPYGNSPLHF. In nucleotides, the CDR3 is TGTGCCGGCGTCCCGGGACAGGGCCCCTACGGGAATTCACCCCTCCACTTT.

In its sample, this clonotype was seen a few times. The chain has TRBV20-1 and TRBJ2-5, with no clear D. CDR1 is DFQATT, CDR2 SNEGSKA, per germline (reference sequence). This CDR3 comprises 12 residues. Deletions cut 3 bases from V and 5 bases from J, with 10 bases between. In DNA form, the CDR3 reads TGCAGTGCTAGGGCGGAGTGGGAGACCCAGTACTTC. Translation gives CSARAEWETQYF.

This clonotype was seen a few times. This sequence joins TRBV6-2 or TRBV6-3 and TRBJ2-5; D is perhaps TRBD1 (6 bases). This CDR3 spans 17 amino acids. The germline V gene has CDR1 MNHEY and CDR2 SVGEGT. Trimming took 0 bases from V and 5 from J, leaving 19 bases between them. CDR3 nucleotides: TGTGCCAGCAGTTACTCGACCCAGCGACGGACAGAGGAGACCCAGTACTTC. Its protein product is CASSYSTQRRTEETQYF.

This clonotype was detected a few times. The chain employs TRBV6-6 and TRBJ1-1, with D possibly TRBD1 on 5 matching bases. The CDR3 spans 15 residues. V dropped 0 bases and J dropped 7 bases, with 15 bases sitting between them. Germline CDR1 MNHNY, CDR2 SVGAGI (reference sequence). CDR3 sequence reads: CASSYSGIQGVEAFF. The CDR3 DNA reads TGTGCCAGCAGTTACTCTGGCATCCAGGGAGTTGAAGCTTTCTTT.

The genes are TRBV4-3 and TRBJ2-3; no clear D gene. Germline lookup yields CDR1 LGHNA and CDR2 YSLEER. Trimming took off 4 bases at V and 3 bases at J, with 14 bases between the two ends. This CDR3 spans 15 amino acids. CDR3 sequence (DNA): TGCGCCAGCAGCCCAACCTCAAGAGTAACAGATACGCAGTATTTT. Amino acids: CASSPTSRVTDTQYF.

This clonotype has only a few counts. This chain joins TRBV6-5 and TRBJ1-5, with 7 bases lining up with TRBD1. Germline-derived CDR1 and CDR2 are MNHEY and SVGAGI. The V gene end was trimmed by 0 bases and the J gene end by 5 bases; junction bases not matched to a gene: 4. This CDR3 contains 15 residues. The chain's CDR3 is CASSYSTGRHQPQHF. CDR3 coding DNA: TGTGCCAGCAGTTACTCGACAGGGCGGCATCAGCCCCAGCATTTT.

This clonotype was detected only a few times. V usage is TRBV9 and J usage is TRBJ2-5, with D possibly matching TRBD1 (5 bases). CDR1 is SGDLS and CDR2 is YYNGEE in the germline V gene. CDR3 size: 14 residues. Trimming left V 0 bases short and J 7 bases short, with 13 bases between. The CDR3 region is CASSVEPQGRTQYF. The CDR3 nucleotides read TGTGCCAGCAGCGTAGAGCCCCAGGGTAGGACCCAGTACTTC.

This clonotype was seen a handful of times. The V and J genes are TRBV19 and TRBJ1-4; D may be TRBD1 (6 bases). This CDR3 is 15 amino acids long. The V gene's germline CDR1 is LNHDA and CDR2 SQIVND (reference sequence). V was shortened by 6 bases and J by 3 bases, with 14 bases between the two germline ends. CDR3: CASRTGGPANEKLFF. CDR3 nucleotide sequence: TGTGCCAGTAGGACCGGGGGGCCAGCTAATGAAAAACTGTTTTTT.

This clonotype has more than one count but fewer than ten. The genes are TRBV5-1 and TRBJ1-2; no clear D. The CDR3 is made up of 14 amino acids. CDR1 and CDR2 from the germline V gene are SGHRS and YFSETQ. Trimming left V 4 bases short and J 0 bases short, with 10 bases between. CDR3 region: CASSSDGTNYGYTF. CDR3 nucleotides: TGCGCCAGCAGCAGCGACGGGACTAACTATGGCTACACCTTC.